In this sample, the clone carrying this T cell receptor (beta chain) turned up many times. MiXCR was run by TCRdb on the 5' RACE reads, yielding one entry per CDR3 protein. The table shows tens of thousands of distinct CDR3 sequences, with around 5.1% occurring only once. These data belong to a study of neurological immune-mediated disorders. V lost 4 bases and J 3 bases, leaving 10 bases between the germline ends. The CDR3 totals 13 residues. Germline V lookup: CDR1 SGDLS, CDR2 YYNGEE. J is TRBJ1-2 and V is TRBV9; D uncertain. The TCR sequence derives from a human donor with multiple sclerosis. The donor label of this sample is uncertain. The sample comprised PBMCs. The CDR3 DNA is TGTGCCAGCAGCAAGCGACTAGACTATGGCTACACCTTC. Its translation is CASSKRLDYGYTF.